This TCR beta chain was identified during a study of blood T cell repertoires in COVID-19. The germline V gene encodes CDR1 SEHNR and CDR2 FQNEAQ (reference sequence). V lost 5 bases, J lost 4 bases, and 7 bases stayed unmatched. This CDR3 contains 14 residues. Here immunoSEQ multiplex PCR was the method, and the copy in TCRdb shows in-frame clones only, minus some. The sample includes just over 300,000 clones, roughly 90% seen only once; the top ten take 3.5% to 4.5%. Sequencing was done on a sample of PBMCs or T cells enriched from blood (not recorded which). The chain combines TRBV7-9 with TRBJ2-5; 7 bases match TRBD2. The sequence was obtained from a young woman with acute COVID-19. As DNA, the CDR3 is TGTGCCAGCAGCCTCGGGGGGAGGAGAGAGACCCAGTACTTC. Its translation is CASSLGGRRETQYF.